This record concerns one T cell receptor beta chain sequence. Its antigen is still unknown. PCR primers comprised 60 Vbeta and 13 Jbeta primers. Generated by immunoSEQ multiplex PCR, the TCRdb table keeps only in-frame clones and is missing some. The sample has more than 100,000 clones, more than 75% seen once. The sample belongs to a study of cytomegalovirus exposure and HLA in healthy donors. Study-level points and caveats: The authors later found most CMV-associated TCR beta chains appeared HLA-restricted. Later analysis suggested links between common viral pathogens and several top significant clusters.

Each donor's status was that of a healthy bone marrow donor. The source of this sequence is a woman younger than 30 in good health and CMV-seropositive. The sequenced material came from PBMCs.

The CDR3 sequence: CASSPPRGRETQYF. CDR3 DNA: TGTGCCAGCTCACCACCACGAGGTCGGGAGACCCAGTACTTC. V gene TRBV18 combines with J gene TRBJ2-5, with unresolved D. The germline gives CDR1 KGHSH, CDR2 LQKENI. V lost 0 bases, J lost 5 bases, and 10 bases lay in between. The CDR3 is 14 residues long.